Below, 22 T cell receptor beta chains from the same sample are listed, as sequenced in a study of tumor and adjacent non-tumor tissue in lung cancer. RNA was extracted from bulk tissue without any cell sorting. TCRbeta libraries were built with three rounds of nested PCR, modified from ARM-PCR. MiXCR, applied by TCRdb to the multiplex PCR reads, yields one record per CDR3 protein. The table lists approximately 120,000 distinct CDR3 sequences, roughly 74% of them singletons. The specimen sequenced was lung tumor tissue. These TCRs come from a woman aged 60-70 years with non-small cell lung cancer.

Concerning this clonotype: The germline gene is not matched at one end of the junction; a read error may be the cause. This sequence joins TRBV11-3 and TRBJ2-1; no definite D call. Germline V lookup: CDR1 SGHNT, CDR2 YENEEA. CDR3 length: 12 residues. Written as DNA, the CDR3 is TGTGTCAGCAGCTTAGATATGGATGAACAGTTCTTC. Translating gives CVSSLDMDEQFF.

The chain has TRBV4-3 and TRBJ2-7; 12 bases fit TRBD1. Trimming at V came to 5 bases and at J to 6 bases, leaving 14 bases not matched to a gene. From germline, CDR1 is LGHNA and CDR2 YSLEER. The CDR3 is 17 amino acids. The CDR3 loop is CASSGRIQGQGAGEQYF. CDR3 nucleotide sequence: TGCGCCAGCAGCGGACGCATTCAGGGACAGGGGGCCGGCGAGCAGTACTTC.

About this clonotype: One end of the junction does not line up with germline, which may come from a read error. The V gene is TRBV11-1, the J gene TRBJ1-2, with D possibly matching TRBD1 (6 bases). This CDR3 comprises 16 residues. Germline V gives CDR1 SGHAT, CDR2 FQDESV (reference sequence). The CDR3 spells CARSDGTMGVNYGYTF. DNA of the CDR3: TGTGCCAGAAGCGACGGGACAATGGGGGTTAACTATGGCTATACCTTC.

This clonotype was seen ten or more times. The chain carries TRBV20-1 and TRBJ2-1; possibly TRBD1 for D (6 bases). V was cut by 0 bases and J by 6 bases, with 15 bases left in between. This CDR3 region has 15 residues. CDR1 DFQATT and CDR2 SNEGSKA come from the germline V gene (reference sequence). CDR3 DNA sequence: TGCAGTGCTAGAGATCAGGGGCCCGGTGCCAATGAGCAGTTCTTC. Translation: CSARDQGPGANEQFF.

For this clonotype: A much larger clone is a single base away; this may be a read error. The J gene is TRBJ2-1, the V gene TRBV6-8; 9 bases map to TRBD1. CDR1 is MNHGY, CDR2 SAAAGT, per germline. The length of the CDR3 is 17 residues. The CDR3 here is CASSPGTGNRSYNVQFF. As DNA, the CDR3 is TGTGCCAGCAGCCCCGGGACAGGGAACCGGTCCTACAATGTGCAGTTCTTC.

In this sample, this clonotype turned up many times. The CDR3 bases are TGTGCCAGCAGTCGGGACAGCCCTAATGAAGCTTTCTTT. Its protein product is CASSRDSPNEAFF. This rearrangement joins TRBV6-5 to TRBJ1-1; 7 nucleotides align to TRBD1. CDR3 length: 13 residues. Per the germline V gene, CDR1 is MNHEY and CDR2 is SVGAGI. V dropped 5 bases and J dropped 7; count of bases not matched to a gene: 7.

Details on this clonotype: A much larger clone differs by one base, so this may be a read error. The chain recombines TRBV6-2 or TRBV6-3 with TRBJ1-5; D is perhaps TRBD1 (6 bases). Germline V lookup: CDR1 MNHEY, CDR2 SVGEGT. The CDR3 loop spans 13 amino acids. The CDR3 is CASTSQGSQAQHF. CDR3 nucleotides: TGTGCCAGCACATCACAGGGATCTCAGGCCCAGCATTTT.

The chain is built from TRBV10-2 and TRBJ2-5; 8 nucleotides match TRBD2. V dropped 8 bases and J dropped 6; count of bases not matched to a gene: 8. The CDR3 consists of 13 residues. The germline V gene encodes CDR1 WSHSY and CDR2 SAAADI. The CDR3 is CASGRTSTKTQYF. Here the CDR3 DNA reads TGCGCCAGCGGGCGGACTAGCACGAAGACCCAGTACTTC.

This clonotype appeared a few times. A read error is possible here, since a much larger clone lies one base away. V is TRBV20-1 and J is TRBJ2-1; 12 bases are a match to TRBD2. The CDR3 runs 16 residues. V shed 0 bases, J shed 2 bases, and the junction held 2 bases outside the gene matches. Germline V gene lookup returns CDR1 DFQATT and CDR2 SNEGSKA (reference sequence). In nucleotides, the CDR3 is TGCAGTGCTAGAGATTGGACTAGCGGGGCCTACAATGAGCAGTTCTTC. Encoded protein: CSARDWTSGAYNEQFF.

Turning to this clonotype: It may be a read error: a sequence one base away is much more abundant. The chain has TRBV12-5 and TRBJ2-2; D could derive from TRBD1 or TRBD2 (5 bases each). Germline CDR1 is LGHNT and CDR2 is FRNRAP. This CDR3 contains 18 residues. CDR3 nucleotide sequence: TGTACTAGTGGCCGCCCTTCTAAAATGGGGGACGACACCGGGGAGCTGTTTTTT. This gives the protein CTSGRPSKMGDDTGELFF.

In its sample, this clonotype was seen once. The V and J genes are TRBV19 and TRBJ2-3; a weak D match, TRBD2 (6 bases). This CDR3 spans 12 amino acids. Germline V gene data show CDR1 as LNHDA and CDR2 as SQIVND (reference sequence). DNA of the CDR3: TGTGTCACGGAAGGAGGGACAGATACGCAGTATTTT. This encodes CVTEGGTDTQYF.

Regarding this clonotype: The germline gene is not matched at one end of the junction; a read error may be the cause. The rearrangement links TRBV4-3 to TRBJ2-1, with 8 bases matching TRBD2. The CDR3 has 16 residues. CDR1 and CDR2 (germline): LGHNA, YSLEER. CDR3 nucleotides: TGCGCCAGCAGCCAAGGGACTAGCTGGGGGTTGAATGATCAGTTCTTC. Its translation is CASSQGTSWGLNDQFF.

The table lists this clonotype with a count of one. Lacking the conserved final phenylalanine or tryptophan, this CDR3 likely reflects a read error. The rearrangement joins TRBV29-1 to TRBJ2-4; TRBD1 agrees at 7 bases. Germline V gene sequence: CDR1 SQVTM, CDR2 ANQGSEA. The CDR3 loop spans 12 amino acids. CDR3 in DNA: TGCAGCGTTACCAGGGGGTTAAACTTTCAGTACCTC. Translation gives CSVTRGLNFQYL.

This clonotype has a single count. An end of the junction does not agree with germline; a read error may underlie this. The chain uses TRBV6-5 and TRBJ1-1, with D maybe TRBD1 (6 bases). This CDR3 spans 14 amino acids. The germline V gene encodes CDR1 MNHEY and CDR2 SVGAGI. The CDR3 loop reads CARSKTGWKTDAFF. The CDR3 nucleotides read TGTGCCAGGAGCAAAACAGGGTGGAAGACTGATGCTTTCTTT.

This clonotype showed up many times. CDR3 in amino acids: CASRNWGRTYEQYF. The CDR3 coding sequence is TGTGCCAGCAGAAACTGGGGACGGACCTACGAGCAGTACTTC. This rearrangement joins TRBV5-5 to TRBJ2-7; D could derive from TRBD1 or TRBD2 (5 bases each). CDR3 length: 14 amino acids. V was pared by 5 bases and J by 2 bases, with 14 bases between. Germline V gene sequence: CDR1 SGHKS, CDR2 YYEKEE (reference sequence). The full variable domain, completed using reference TRBV5-5 and TRBJ2-7, is DAGVTQSPTHLIKTRGQQVTLRCSPISGHKSVSWYQQVLGQGPQFIFQYYEKEERGRGNFPDRFSARQFPNYSSELNVNALLLGDSALYLCASRNWGRTYEQYFGPGTRLTVT.

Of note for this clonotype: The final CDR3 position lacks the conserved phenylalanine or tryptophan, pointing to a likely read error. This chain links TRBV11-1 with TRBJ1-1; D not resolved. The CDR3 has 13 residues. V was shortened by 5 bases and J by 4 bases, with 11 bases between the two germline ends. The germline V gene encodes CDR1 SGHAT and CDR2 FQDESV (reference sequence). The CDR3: CASSRDRITEAFI. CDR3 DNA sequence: TGTGCCAGCAGCCGTGACCGCATCACTGAAGCTTTCATT.

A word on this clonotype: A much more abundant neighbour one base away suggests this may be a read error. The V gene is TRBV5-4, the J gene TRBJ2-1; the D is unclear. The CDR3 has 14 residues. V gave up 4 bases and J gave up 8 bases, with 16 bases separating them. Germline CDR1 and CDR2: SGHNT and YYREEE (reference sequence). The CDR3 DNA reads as TGTGCCAGCAGCCCCACTGGGTCGAATGATGAGCAGTTCTTC. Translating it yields CASSPTGSNDEQFF.

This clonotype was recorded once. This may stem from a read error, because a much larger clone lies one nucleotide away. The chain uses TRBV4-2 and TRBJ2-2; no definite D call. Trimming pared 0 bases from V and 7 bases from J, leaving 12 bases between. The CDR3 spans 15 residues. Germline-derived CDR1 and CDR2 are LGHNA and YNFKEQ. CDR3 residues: CASSQELQHIGELFF. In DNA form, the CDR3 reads TGTGCCAGCAGCCAAGAGTTACAGCACATCGGGGAGCTGTTTTTT.

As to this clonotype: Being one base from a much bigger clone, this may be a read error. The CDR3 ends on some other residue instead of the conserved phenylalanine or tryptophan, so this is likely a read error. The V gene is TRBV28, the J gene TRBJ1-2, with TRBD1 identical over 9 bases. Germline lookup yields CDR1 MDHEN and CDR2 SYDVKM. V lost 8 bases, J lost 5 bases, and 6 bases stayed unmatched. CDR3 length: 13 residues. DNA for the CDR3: TGTGCCAGCCTTCGGACAGGGGAGTATGGCTACACCGTC. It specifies CASLRTGEYGYTV.

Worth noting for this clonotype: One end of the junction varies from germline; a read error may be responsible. The CDR3: CTSSSPGVRYEQCF. In nucleotides, the CDR3 is TGTACCAGCAGTTCTCCGGGGGTGCGTTACGAGCAGTGCTTC. V is TRBV28 and J is TRBJ2-7; TRBD2 might be the D (6 bases). The CDR3 sequence is 14 residues long. The germline V gene encodes CDR1 MDHEN and CDR2 SYDVKM.

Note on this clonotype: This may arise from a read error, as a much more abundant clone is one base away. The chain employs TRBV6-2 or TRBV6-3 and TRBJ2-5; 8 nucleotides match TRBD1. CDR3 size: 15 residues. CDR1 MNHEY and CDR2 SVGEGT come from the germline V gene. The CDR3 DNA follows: TGTGCCAGGAGTTACTCGGGACAGGACTTAGAGACCCAGTACTTC. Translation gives CARSYSGQDLETQYF.

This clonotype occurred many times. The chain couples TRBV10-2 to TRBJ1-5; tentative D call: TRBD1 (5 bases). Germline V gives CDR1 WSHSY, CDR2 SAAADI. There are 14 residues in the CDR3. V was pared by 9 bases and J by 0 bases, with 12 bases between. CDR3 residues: CASTEGNSNQPQHF. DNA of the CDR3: TGCGCCAGTACGGAGGGGAATAGCAATCAGCCCCAGCATTTT.